This T cell receptor beta chain was retrieved from a study of cytomegalovirus exposure and HLA in healthy donors. Germline V lookup: CDR1 MNHEY, CDR2 SMNVEV (reference sequence). The V gene lost 2 bases and the J gene lost 1 base, with 9 bases spanning the gap. The CDR3 is 14 residues long. Primers: 60 Vbeta forward and 13 Jbeta reverse. Clones were sequenced by immunoSEQ multiplex PCR, and TCRdb holds only the in-frame ones, with some missing. Among about 36,000 clones listed, over 60% were seen once. The sequencing sample was made of PBMCs. The receptor's source is a man younger than 45 in good health and CMV-seronegative. The chain has TRBV27 and TRBJ2-7; a weak D match, TRBD1 (5 bases). The CDR3 region is CASSLRGRSYEQYF. CDR3 bases: TGTGCCAGCAGTTTAAGGGGTCGATCCTACGAGCAGTACTTC.